What follows are 17 T cell receptor beta chains derived from one specimen sequenced in a study of cytomegalovirus exposure and HLA in healthy donors. The repertoire was sequenced with immunoSEQ multiplex PCR; TCRdb's copy has only in-frame clones and lacks some. The repertoire holds about 330,000 clones, with 80% to 90% as singletons. The sample consisted of PBMCs. The receptors were sampled from a woman aged 18-29 years in good health and CMV-seronegative.

J is TRBJ2-7 and V is TRBV27; 10 bases match TRBD2. Per germline, CDR1 MNHEY and CDR2 SMNVEV (reference sequence). The CDR3 covers 15 residues. With 5 bases clipped from V and 4 bases from J, the junction kept 8 bases outside the gene matches. This chain's CDR3 is CASSRSGRAFYEQYF. The CDR3 DNA is TGTGCCAGCAGTAGAAGCGGGAGGGCCTTTTACGAGCAGTACTTC.

The V and J genes are TRBV9 and TRBJ2-7, with D possibly being TRBD1 (5 bases). Germline V gene lookup returns CDR1 SGDLS and CDR2 YYNGEE. V dropped 4 bases and J dropped 5 bases, with 16 bases sitting between them. The CDR3 spans 14 residues. In nucleotides, the CDR3 is TGTGCCAGCAGCCCCAGGCAGGGTATCGACGAGCAGTACTTC. Residues: CASSPRQGIDEQYF.

The chain recombines TRBV28 with TRBJ1-5; TRBD1 matches 10 bases. V shed 5 bases, J shed 6 bases, and the junction held 10 bases outside the gene matches. The CDR3 is 16 residues long. CDR1 and CDR2 (germline): MDHEN, SYDVKM. CDR3 in amino acids: CASSPRGQGIGQPQHF. The CDR3 bases are TGTGCCAGCAGTCCCAGGGGACAGGGGATCGGTCAGCCCCAGCATTTT.

The chain is built from TRBV6-5 and TRBJ2-7; 8 bases agree with TRBD1. V shed 5 bases, J shed 5 bases, and the junction held 8 bases outside the gene matches. CDR1 is MNHEY, CDR2 SVGAGI, per germline. The CDR3 runs to 14 residues. The CDR3 bases are TGTGCCAGCAGTAGAGAGACAGGGGAGAACGAGCAGTACTTC. Translated, it gives CASSRETGENEQYF.

The chain joins TRBV25-1 to TRBJ2-1, with no clear D. V was trimmed by 3 bases and J by 8 bases, leaving 14 bases between them. This CDR3 is 14 amino acids long. CDR1 and CDR2 from the germline V gene are MGHDK and SYGVNS. This chain's CDR3 is CASSEETSPDEQFF. The CDR3 region has the DNA TGTGCCAGCAGTGAGGAGACCAGCCCGGATGAGCAGTTCTTC.

This clone has a single count. The junction differs from germline at one of its ends, possibly a read error. V is TRBV18 and J is TRBJ1-1; D unclear. The CDR3 extends over 16 amino acids. Germline assignment: CDR1 KGHSH and CDR2 LQKENI. CDR3 DNA: TGTGCCAGCTCACCCTATTTTGGGTCAGAGAGGCACTATTTCGACTTT. Its translation is CASSPYFGSERHYFDF.

The chain recombines TRBV7-7 with TRBJ2-5; tentative D call: TRBD1 (5 bases). V was shortened by 5 bases and J by 5 bases, with 15 bases between the two germline ends. Germline-derived CDR1 and CDR2 are SSHAT and FNYEAQ (reference sequence). The CDR3 totals 14 residues. The CDR3 DNA sequence: TGTGCCAGCAGCCAGGGATTGGGGTCCGAGACCCAGTACTTC. It translates to CASSQGLGSETQYF.

The chain uses TRBV29-1 and TRBJ2-4; 9 bases are a match to TRBD1. Germline V gene data show CDR1 as SQVTM and CDR2 as ANQGSEA. V lost 6 bases, J lost 0 bases, and 6 bases stayed unmatched. The CDR3 loop spans 15 amino acids. As DNA, the CDR3 is TGCAGCGTCCGGCCGGGACAGGGAGCCAAAAACATTCAGTACTTC. Amino acid sequence: CSVRPGQGAKNIQYF.

The chain links TRBV19 to TRBJ2-3, with D unresolved. The germline V gene has CDR1 LNHDA and CDR2 SQIVND (reference sequence). Trimming left V 6 bases short and J 6 bases short, with 10 bases between. The CDR3 runs 12 residues. CDR3: CASRLSGDTQYF. The DNA of the CDR3 is TGTGCCAGTAGGCTGTCCGGGGATACGCAGTATTTT. Full variable domain (rest looked up from reference TRBV19 and TRBJ2-3): DGGITQSPKYLFRKEGQNVTLSCEQNLNHDAMYWYRQDPGQGLRLIYYSQIVNDFQKGDIAEGYSVSREKKESFPLTVTSAQKNPTAFYLCASRLSGDTQYFGPGTRLTVL.

This chain connects TRBV6-5 to TRBJ2-2; possible D gene TRBD1, 6 bases. Per the germline V gene, CDR1 is MNHEY and CDR2 is SVGAGI. The CDR3 length is 13 residues. With 4 bases removed from V and 5 bases from J, the gap between germline ends came to 8 bases. CDR3 DNA: TGTGCCAGCAGTTTCACAGGGACCGGGGAGCTGTTTTTT. It translates to CASSFTGTGELFF.

The chain is built from TRBV20-1 and TRBJ2-5; D possibly corresponds to TRBD1 (6 bases). Germline V lookup: CDR1 DFQATT, CDR2 SNEGSKA (reference sequence). This CDR3 is built from 11 residues. CDR3 region: CSTGSGETQYF. In DNA, the CDR3 is TGCAGCACAGGGTCGGGGGAGACCCAGTACTTC.

The chain combines TRBV5-1 with TRBJ2-7; TRBD2 agrees at 9 bases. With 3 bases clipped from V and 3 bases from J, the junction kept 10 bases outside the gene matches. CDR1 SGHRS and CDR2 YFSETQ come from the germline V gene. The CDR3 covers 16 residues. The CDR3 here is CASSSQPGTSSYEQYF. CDR3 sequence (DNA): TGCGCCAGCAGCTCACAACCCGGGACTAGCAGCTACGAGCAGTACTTC.

The chain recombines TRBV4-2 with TRBJ1-1; the D gene is possibly TRBD1 (6 bases). CDR3 length: 16 amino acids. Germline V gene sequence: CDR1 LGHNA, CDR2 YNFKEQ. V was clipped by 1 base and J by 1 base, with 13 bases between them. CDR3 in amino acids: CASSQAYDRRNTEAFF. The CDR3 DNA reads as TGTGCCAGCAGCCAAGCTTATGACAGGAGGAACACTGAAGCTTTCTTT.

The genes are TRBV5-6 and TRBJ2-2, with D perhaps matching TRBD2 (6 bases). CDR1 is SGHDT and CDR2 is YYEEEE in the germline V gene. The V gene lost 0 bases and the J gene lost 3 bases, with 9 bases spanning the gap. CDR3 length equals 15 residues. In DNA form, the CDR3 reads TGTGCCAGCAGCTTGGCTCTAGCGTACACCGGGGAGCTGTTTTTT. This gives the protein CASSLALAYTGELFF.

The chain links TRBV11-2 to TRBJ2-7; a weak D match, TRBD1 (6 bases). CDR3 length: 16 amino acids. Germline loops: CDR1 SGHAT, CDR2 FQNNGV. Trimming removed 1 base at V and 2 bases at J, with 15 bases between. The CDR3 bases are TGTGCCAGCAGCTTAGCGACAGGTGATAACCCCTACGAGCAGTACTTC. Its protein product is CASSLATGDNPYEQYF. The full variable domain, in which reference TRBV11-2 and TRBJ2-7 provide the parts outside the CDR3, is EAGVAQSPRYKIIEKRQSVAFWCNPISGHATLYWYQQILGQGPKLLIQFQNNGVVDDSQLPKDRFSAERLKGVDSTLKIQPAKLEDSAVYLCASSLATGDNPYEQYFGPGTRLTVT.

The gene calls are TRBV27 and TRBJ2-7; 10 nucleotides line up with TRBD1. CDR1 and CDR2 (germline): MNHEY, SMNVEV (reference sequence). With 2 bases clipped from V and 3 bases from J, the junction kept 4 bases outside the gene matches. The CDR3 covers 15 residues. The CDR3 DNA reads as TGTGCCAGCAGTTTACCGACAGGGGGCGGCTACGAGCAGTACTTC. Translated, it gives CASSLPTGGGYEQYF.

The chain couples TRBV5-1 to TRBJ2-7, with 9 nucleotides matching TRBD1. Germline assignment: CDR1 SGHRS and CDR2 YFSETQ. J was trimmed by 2 bases and V by 0 bases; bases with no gene match: 6. CDR3 length: 16 amino acids. CDR3 coding DNA: TGCGCCAGCAGCTTGGGGGGACAGGGCCTTACCTACGAGCAGTACTTC. This encodes CASSLGGQGLTYEQYF.